This T cell receptor beta chain came from a study of blood T cell repertoires in COVID-19. Original methodology: By means of reference gene primer amplification, nucleated cell counts were estimated. Produced via immunoSEQ multiplex PCR; TCRdb's table is partial and in-frame only. Clone size and V and J calls were adopted from that table, with D and trimming inferred from the DNA. The table shows about 330,000 clones, with 80% to 90% occurring only once. The germline V gene encodes CDR1 SGHTA and CDR2 FQGNSA. The CDR3 covers 13 residues. V was cut by 6 bases and J by 7 bases, with 14 bases left in between.

Sequenced sample: peripheral blood. The receptor's source is a woman in her forties or fifties with acute or convalescent COVID-19. The rearrangement joins TRBV7-2 to TRBJ2-3; possibly TRBD1 for D (5 bases). The CDR3 reads CASSLQGENTQYF. For the CDR3, the DNA is TGTGCCAGCAGTCTTCAAGGGGAAAATACGCAGTATTTT.